Listed here are 20 T cell receptor beta chains from one sample, sequenced in a study of blood T cells in healthy people across ages (dated by TCRdb to between 2015 and 2016). Libraries were prepared through 5' RACE. The reads were generated on an Illumina HiSeq 2500. A second roughly 6 to 12 cycle PCR used a sample-barcoded 5' primer and a J-beta primer mix. TCRdb reran the public reads through fastp at Q25 and MiXCR, keeping productive beta chains. One record per CDR3 amino acid sequence lists the most common genes and DNA. Recorded for this sample are under 700,000 distinct CDR3 sequences; 24% of them occurred a single time. The ten largest account for 7.5% to 9% of the sample. This same sample was also taken into another study, of T cells of mothers and their children.

The sequenced sample was blood. These receptors all stem from a boy aged 10-17 years in good health.

The V and J genes are TRBV5-1 and TRBJ2-4, with D perhaps assigned TRBD1 or TRBD2 (6 bases each). Trimming took off 4 bases at V and 0 bases at J, with 11 bases between the two ends. The CDR3 contains 15 residues. CDR1 is SGHRS, CDR2 YFSETQ, per germline. The CDR3 sequence is CASSPRGLAKNIQYF. The CDR3 DNA follows: TGCGCCAGCAGCCCCAGGGGACTAGCCAAAAACATTCAGTACTTC.

This clonotype appeared a few times. The gene calls are TRBV28 and TRBJ2-7; D may be TRBD1 or TRBD2 (6 bases each). This CDR3 spans 12 amino acids. V was shortened by 8 bases and J by 2 bases, with 10 bases between the two germline ends. CDR1 MDHEN and CDR2 SYDVKM come from the germline V gene. The CDR3 nucleotides are TGTGCCAGCGGCGGGACACCCTACGAGCAGTACTTC. It encodes CASGGTPYEQYF.

This clonotype was detected only a few times. The rearrangement joins TRBV29-1 to TRBJ1-1; D possibly corresponds to TRBD1 (5 bases). Germline V gene data show CDR1 as SQVTM and CDR2 as ANQGSEA. CDR3 length: 13 amino acids. V lost 4 bases and J 0 bases, leaving 9 bases between the germline ends. The CDR3 spells CSVAGKVNTEAFF. CDR3 in DNA: TGCAGCGTTGCAGGGAAGGTGAACACTGAAGCTTTCTTT.

The table lists this clonotype with a few counts. The V gene is TRBV4-3, the J gene TRBJ2-3; the D gene is possibly TRBD2 (6 bases). Germline CDR1 and CDR2: LGHNA and YSLEER. Trimming took 0 bases from V and 6 from J, leaving 13 bases between them. This CDR3 has 15 amino acids. CDR3 nucleotide sequence: TGCGCCAGCAGCCAAGAAGTAGGCGGGGCCGATACGCAGTATTTT. Translation gives CASSQEVGGADTQYF.

This chain links TRBV7-2 with TRBJ2-5, with D maybe TRBD1 (5 bases). CDR1 SGHTA and CDR2 FQGNSA come from the germline V gene. Trimming shortened V by 0 bases and J by 7 bases, and 15 bases separated the two germline ends. The CDR3 is made up of 15 amino acids. CDR3: CASSLAQGTVATQYF. CDR3 in DNA: TGTGCCAGCAGCTTAGCGCAGGGTACGGTCGCGACCCAGTACTTC.

The gene calls are TRBV4-1 and TRBJ2-1; TRBD2 matches at 9 bases. The germline V gene has CDR1 MGHRA and CDR2 YSYEKL. The CDR3 runs 17 residues. Trimming cost V 0 bases and J 2 bases; bases outside gene matches: 5. Here the CDR3 reads CASSQDFASGTYNEQFF. DNA of the CDR3: TGCGCCAGCAGCCAAGATTTTGCTAGCGGGACCTACAATGAGCAGTTCTTC.

This clonotype showed up many times. The chain is built from TRBV25-1 and TRBJ2-5; D call uncertain. This CDR3 is 14 amino acids long. The ends were cut back, 6 bases at V and 4 bases at J, with 15 bases in the middle. Germline V lookup: CDR1 MGHDK, CDR2 SYGVNS. DNA for the CDR3: TGTGCCAGCAGCACACCGGCTTTAACAGAGACCCAGTACTTC. Protein product: CASSTPALTETQYF.

This clonotype was detected only a few times. The V call is TRBV28, the J call TRBJ2-3; D uncertain. This CDR3 region has 16 residues. The V end lost 5 bases, the J end lost 1 base, and 16 bases lay between the germline ends. CDR1 MDHEN and CDR2 SYDVKM come from the germline V gene. The CDR3 is CASSPQSLLRTDTQYF. The DNA for the CDR3 is TGTGCCAGCAGTCCCCAGAGTCTCCTCCGCACAGATACGCAGTATTTT.

The rearrangement links TRBV7-3 to TRBJ2-1; D may correspond to TRBD1 or TRBD2 (5 bases each). The ends were cut back, 8 bases at V and 7 bases at J, with 21 bases in the middle. Germline V gene sequence: CDR1 SGHTA, CDR2 FQGTGA. This CDR3 is built from 15 residues. The CDR3 DNA follows: TGTGCCAGCTGTCTCGGGGACGGCCTATGTAATGAGCAGTTCTTC. It codes for CASCLGDGLCNEQFF.

V is TRBV27 and J is TRBJ2-7, with 12 bases fitting TRBD1. V shed 2 bases and J 3 bases; nucleotides not matched to a gene: 8. Per germline, CDR1 MNHEY and CDR2 SMNVEV (reference sequence). The CDR3 runs 17 residues. CDR3 nucleotide sequence: TGTGCCAGCAGTTTAGCCGCCGGGACAGGGGGCTTCTACGAGCAGTACTTC. The encoded protein is CASSLAAGTGGFYEQYF.

A few counts support this clonotype. At one boundary the junction diverges from the germline segment, which might be a read error. V and J are TRBV24-1 and TRBJ2-5, with D tentatively TRBD2 (5 bases). Germline V gives CDR1 KGHDR, CDR2 SFDVKD. The CDR3 loop spans 15 amino acids. Here the CDR3 reads CATSDGGTYQEAQYF. In DNA form, the CDR3 reads TGTGCCACCAGTGATGGAGGCACCTACCAAGAGGCCCAGTACTTC.

This clonotype was found a few times. This chain joins TRBV20-1 and TRBJ2-3, with a weak D call TRBD2 (6 bases). Germline assignment: CDR1 DFQATT and CDR2 SNEGSKA (reference sequence). There are 13 residues in the CDR3. Trimming removed 2 bases from V and 3 bases from J, with 9 bases in between. The CDR3 coding sequence is TGCAGTGCTAGAACCGCGGGGACAGATACGCAGTATTTT. Translating it yields CSARTAGTDTQYF.

This clonotype was seen a few times. This rearrangement joins TRBV7-8 to TRBJ2-5; 7 bases agree with TRBD2. With 7 bases clipped from V and 4 bases from J, the junction kept 9 bases outside the gene matches. CDR3 length equals 14 residues. Germline V gene sequence: CDR1 SGHVS, CDR2 FQNEAQ. The CDR3 here is CASNNGAGRETQYF. Here the CDR3 DNA reads TGTGCCAGCAATAACGGAGCGGGGAGAGAGACCCAGTACTTC.

The rearrangement links TRBV20-1 to TRBJ2-3; 13 nucleotides line up with TRBD2. V lost 5 bases, J lost 4 bases, and 3 bases stayed unmatched. The germline V gene has CDR1 DFQATT and CDR2 SNEGSKA (reference sequence). This CDR3 spans 14 amino acids. The CDR3 loop reads CSAPLAGGPDTQYF. The CDR3 nucleotides are TGCAGTGCTCCACTAGCGGGAGGGCCAGATACGCAGTATTTT.

This rearrangement joins TRBV29-1 to TRBJ2-5; D is uncertain. Trimming cost V 6 bases and J 2 bases, with 4 bases left between them. The CDR3 is 10 residues long. Per germline, CDR1 SQVTM and CDR2 ANQGSEA. This CDR3 is CSVRQETQYF. The DNA for the CDR3 is TGCAGCGTACGACAAGAGACCCAGTACTTC.

The gene calls are TRBV5-1 and TRBJ2-5; 10 nucleotides match TRBD1. CDR3 length: 15 amino acids. Germline V gene lookup returns CDR1 SGHRS and CDR2 YFSETQ. V gave up 4 bases and J gave up 5 bases; unmatched junction bases: 8. CDR3 DNA: TGCGCCAGCAGCCATGACAGGGGGCAAAGTGAGACCCAGTACTTC. This codes for CASSHDRGQSETQYF.

The chain is built from TRBV6-1 and TRBJ1-2, with D unclear. This CDR3 spans 13 amino acids. Germline CDR1 is MNHNS and CDR2 is SASEGT. Trimming shortened V by 8 bases and J by 0 bases, and 10 bases separated the two germline ends. The CDR3 protein is CASGKATNYGYTF. CDR3 nucleotide sequence: TGTGCCAGCGGAAAGGCCACTAACTATGGCTACACCTTC.

On this clonotype itself: At one boundary the junction diverges from the germline segment, which might be a read error. The gene calls are TRBV7-9 and TRBJ2-1; TRBD1 aligns across 7 bases. The CDR3 contains 15 residues. Looked up from germline, CDR1 is SEHNR and CDR2 is FQNEAQ (reference sequence). The CDR3 reads CASSTGTASCNEQFF. CDR3 DNA: TGTGCCAGCAGCACAGGGACAGCCTCCTGCAATGAGCAGTTCTTC.

This chain links TRBV28 with TRBJ2-7; unclear D gene. Germline CDR1 and CDR2: MDHEN and SYDVKM. The V gene lost 4 bases and the J gene lost 8 bases, with 12 bases spanning the gap. The CDR3 consists of 12 residues. CDR3 amino acids: CASSYPTGQQYF. The CDR3 region has the DNA TGTGCCAGCAGTTATCCTACTGGTCAGCAGTACTTC.

The chain combines TRBV29-1 with TRBJ2-5, with D unclear. The closer fit of TRBJ2-7 to the DNA end suggests the J call may be wrong. CDR1 and CDR2 (germline): SQVTM, ANQGSEA. This CDR3 comprises 13 residues. The CDR3 protein is CSVEDGRNYEQYF. CDR3 sequence (DNA): TGCAGCGTTGAAGACGGCAGAAATTACGAGCAGTACTTC.